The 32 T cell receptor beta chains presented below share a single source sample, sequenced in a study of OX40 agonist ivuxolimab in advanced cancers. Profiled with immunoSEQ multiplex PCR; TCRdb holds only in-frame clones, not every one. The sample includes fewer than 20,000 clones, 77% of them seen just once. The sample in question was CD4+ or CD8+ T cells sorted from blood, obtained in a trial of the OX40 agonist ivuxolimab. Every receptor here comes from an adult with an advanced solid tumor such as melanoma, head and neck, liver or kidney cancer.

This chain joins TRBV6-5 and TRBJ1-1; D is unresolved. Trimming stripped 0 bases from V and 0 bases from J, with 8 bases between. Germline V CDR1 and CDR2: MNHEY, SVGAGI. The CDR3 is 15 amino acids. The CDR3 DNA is TGTGCCAGCAGTTACTCCCAGACACTGAACACTGAAGCTTTCTTT. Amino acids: CASSYSQTLNTEAFF.

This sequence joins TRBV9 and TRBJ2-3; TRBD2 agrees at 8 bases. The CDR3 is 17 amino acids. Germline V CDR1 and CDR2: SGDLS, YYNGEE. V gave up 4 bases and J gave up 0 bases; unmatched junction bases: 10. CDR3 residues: CASSTASGQYSTDTQYF. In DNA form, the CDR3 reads TGTGCCAGCAGCACTGCTAGCGGGCAATATAGCACAGATACGCAGTATTTT. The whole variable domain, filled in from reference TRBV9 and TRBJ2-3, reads DSGVTQTPKHLITATGQRVTLRCSPRSGDLSVYWYQQSLDQGLQFLIQYYNGEERAKGNILERFSAQQFPDLHSELNLSSLELGDSALYFCASSTASGQYSTDTQYFGPGTRLTVL.

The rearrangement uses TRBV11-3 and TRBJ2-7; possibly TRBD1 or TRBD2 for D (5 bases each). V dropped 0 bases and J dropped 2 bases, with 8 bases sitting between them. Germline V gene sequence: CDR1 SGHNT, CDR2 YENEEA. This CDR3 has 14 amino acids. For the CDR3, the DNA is TGTGCCAGCAGCTTAGATCTGGGGGCCTACGAGCAGTACTTC. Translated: CASSLDLGAYEQYF.

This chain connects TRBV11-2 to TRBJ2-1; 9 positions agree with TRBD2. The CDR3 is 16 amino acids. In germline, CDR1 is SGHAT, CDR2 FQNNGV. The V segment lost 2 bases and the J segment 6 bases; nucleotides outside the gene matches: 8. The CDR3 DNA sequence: TGTGCCAGCAGCTTAATCGGCGGGGGGGCCCCCAATGAGCAGTTCTTC. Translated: CASSLIGGGAPNEQFF.

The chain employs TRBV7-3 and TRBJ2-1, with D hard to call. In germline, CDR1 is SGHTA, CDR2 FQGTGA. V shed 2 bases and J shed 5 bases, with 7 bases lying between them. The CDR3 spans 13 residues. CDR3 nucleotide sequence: TGTGCCAGCAGCTTAGGGCTAGACAATGAGCAGTTCTTC. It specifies CASSLGLDNEQFF. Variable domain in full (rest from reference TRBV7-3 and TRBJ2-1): GAGVSQTPSNKVTEKGKYVELRCDPISGHTALYWYRQSLGQGPEFLIYFQGTGAADDSGLPNDRFFAVRPEGSVSTLKIQRTERGDSAVYLCASSLGLDNEQFFGPGTRLTVL.

The CDR3 spells CASSQDLALLYNEQFF. CDR3 DNA sequence: TGCGCCAGCAGCCAAGATTTGGCCCTCCTCTACAATGAGCAGTTCTTC. V and J are TRBV4-1 and TRBJ2-1, with unresolved D. This CDR3 has 16 residues. CDR1 and CDR2 (germline): MGHRA, YSYEKL. Trimming removed 0 bases from V and 3 bases from J, with 12 bases in between.

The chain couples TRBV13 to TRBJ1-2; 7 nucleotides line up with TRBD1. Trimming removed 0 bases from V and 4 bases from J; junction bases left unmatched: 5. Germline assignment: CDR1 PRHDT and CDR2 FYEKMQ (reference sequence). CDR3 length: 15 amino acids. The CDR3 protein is CASSLGTGTAYGYTF. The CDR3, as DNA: TGTGCCAGCAGCTTAGGTACCGGGACAGCCTATGGCTACACCTTC. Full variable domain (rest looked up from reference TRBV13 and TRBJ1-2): AAGVIQSPRHLIKEKRETATLKCYPIPRHDTVYWYQQGPGQDPQFLISFYEKMQSDKGSIPDRFSAQQFSDYHSELNMSSLELGDSALYFCASSLGTGTAYGYTFGSGTRLTVV.

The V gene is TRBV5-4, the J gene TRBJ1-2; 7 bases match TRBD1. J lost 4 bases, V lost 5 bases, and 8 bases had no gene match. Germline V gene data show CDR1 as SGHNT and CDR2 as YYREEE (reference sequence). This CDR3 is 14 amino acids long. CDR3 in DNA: TGTGCCAGCAGACCCGAGGGGGCGGGCTATGGCTACACCTTC. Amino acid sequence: CASRPEGAGYGYTF.

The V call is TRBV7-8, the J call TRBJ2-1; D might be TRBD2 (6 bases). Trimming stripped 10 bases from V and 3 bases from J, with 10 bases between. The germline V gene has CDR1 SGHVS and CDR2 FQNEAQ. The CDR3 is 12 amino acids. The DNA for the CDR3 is TGTGCCACCGGGGGTCTCTACAATGAGCAGTTCTTC. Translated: CATGGLYNEQFF.

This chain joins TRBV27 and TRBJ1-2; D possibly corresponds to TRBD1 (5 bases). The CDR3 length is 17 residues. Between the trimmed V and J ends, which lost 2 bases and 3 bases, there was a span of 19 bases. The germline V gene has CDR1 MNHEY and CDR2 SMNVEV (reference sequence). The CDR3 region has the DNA TGTGCCAGCAGTTTAACCCCTGGGCAGGGTCCTTACTATGGCTACACCTTC. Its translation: CASSLTPGQGPYYGYTF.

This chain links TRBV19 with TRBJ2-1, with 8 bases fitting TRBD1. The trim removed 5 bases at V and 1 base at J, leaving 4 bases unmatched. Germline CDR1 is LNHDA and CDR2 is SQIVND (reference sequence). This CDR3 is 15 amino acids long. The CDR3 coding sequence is TGTGCCAGTAGTCCCGGACAGGGTTCCTACAATGAGCAGTTCTTC. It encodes CASSPGQGSYNEQFF.

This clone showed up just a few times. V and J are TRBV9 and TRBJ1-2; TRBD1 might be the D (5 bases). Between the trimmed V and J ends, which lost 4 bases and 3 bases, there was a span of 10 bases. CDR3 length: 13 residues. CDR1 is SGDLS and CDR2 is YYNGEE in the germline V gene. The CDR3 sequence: CASSLGDDYGYTF. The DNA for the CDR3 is TGTGCCAGCAGCCTGGGGGATGACTATGGCTACACCTTC. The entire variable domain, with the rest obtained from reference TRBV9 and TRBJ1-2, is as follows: DSGVTQTPKHLITATGQRVTLRCSPRSGDLSVYWYQQSLDQGLQFLIQYYNGEERAKGNILERFSAQQFPDLHSELNLSSLELGDSALYFCASSLGDDYGYTFGSGTRLTVV.

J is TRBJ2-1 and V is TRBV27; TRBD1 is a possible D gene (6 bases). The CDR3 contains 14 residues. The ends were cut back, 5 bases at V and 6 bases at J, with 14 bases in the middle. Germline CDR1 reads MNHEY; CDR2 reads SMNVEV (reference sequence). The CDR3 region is CASSPSIQGNEQFF. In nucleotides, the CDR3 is TGTGCCAGCAGTCCCAGTATACAGGGCAATGAGCAGTTCTTC.

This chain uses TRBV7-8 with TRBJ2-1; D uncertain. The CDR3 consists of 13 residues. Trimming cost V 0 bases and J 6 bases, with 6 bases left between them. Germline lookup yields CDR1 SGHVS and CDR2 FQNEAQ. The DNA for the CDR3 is TGTGCCAGCAGCTTAGCGTCGGCCAATGAGCAGTTCTTC. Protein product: CASSLASANEQFF. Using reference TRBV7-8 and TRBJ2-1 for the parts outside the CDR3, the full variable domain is GAGVSQSPRYKVAKRGQDVALRCDPISGHVSLFWYQQALGQGPEFLTYFQNEAQLDKSGLPSDRFFAERPEGSVSTLKIQRTQQEDSAVYLCASSLASANEQFFGPGTRLTVL.

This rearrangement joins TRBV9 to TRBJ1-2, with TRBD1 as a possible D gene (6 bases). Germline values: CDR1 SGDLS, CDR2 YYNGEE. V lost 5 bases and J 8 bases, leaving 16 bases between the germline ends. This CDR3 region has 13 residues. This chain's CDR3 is CASSLGGGDGYTF. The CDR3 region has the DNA TGTGCCAGCAGTTTAGGGGGAGGGGACGGCTACACCTTC.

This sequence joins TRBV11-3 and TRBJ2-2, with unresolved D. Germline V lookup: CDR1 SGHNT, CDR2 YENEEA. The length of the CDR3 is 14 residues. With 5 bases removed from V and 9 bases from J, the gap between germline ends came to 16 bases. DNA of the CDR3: TGTGCCAGCAGCCCCACCCCTGATAACTGGGAGCTGTTTTTT. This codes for CASSPTPDNWELFF.

The CDR3 spells CASSADGASYNEQFF. CDR3 bases: TGTGCCAGCAGTGCCGACGGTGCATCCTACAATGAGCAGTTCTTC. The chain has TRBV6-1 and TRBJ2-1; D uncertain. V lost 4 bases to trimming and J lost 1 base, with 11 bases between them. Germline loops: CDR1 MNHNS, CDR2 SASEGT. This CDR3 has 15 amino acids.

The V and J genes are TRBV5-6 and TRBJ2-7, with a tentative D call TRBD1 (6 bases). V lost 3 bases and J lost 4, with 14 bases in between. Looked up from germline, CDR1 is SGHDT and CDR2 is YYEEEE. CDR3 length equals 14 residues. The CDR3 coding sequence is TGTGCCAGCAGCTCGAACTTACAGGGTTACGAGCAGTACTTC. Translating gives CASSSNLQGYEQYF.

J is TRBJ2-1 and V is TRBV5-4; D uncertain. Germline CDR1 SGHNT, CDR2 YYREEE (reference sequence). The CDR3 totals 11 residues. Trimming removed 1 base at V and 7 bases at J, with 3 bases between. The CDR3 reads CASSLWNEQFF. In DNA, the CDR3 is TGTGCCAGCAGCTTGTGGAATGAGCAGTTCTTC.

CDR3 coding DNA: TGTGCCAGCAGTCCGATCCTCCTAGACGGTGAAAAACTGTTTTTT. Translating gives CASSPILLDGEKLFF. V and J are TRBV27 and TRBJ1-4; D ambiguous. Per the germline V gene, CDR1 is MNHEY and CDR2 is SMNVEV (reference sequence). The CDR3 runs 15 residues. The V end lost 5 bases, the J end lost 7 bases, and 17 bases lay between the germline ends. Variable domain in full (rest from reference TRBV27 and TRBJ1-4): EAQVTQNPRYLITVTGKKLTVTCSQNMNHEYMSWYRQDPGLGLRQIYYSMNVEVTDKGDVPEGYKVSRKEKRNFPLILESPSPNQTSLYFCASSPILLDGEKLFFGSGTQLSVL.

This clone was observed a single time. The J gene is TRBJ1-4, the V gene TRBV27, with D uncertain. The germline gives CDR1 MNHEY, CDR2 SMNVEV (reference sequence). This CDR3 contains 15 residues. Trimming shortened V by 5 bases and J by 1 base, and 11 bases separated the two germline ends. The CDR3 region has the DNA TGTGCCAGCAGTCCCGGACCGAGAACTAATGAAAAACTGTTTTTT. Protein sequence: CASSPGPRTNEKLFF.

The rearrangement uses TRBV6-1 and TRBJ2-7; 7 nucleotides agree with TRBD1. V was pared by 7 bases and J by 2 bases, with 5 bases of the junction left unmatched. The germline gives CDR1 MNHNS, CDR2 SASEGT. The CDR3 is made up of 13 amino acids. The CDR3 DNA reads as TGTGCCAGCAACCGGGACAGCCCCTACGAGCAGTACTTC. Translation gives CASNRDSPYEQYF.

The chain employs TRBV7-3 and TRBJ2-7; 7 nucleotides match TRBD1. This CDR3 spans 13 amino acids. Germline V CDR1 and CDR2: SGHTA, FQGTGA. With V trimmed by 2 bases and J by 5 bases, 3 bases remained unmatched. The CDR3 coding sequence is TGTGCCAGCAGCTTAGAGCAGGGGGACGAGCAGTACTTC. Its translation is CASSLEQGDEQYF.

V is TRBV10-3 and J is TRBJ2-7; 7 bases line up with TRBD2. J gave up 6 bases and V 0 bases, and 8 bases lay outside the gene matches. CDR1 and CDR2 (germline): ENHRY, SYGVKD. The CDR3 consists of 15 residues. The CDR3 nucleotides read TGTGCCATCAGTGAGTCCCCTAGCGGAAAGATCGAGCAGTACTTC. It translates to CAISESPSGKIEQYF.

The CDR3: CASSPARRNEQFF. CDR3 DNA: TGTGCCAGCAGCCCGGCAAGGAGAAATGAGCAGTTCTTC. This chain connects TRBV7-2 to TRBJ2-1; D gene uncertain. The V end lost 5 bases, the J end lost 7 bases, and 12 bases lay between the germline ends. The CDR3 is 13 amino acids. Germline V CDR1 and CDR2: SGHTA, FQGNSA.

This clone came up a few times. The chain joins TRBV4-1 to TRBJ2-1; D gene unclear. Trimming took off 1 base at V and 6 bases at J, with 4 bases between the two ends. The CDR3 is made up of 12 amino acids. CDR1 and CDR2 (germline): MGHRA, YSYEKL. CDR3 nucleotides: TGCGCCAGCAGCCAAGCAAGCAATGAGCAGTTCTTC. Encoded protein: CASSQASNEQFF.

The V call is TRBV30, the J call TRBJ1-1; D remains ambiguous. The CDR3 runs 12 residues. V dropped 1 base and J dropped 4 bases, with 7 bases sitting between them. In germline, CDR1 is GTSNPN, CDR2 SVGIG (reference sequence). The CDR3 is CAWSGHLTEAFF. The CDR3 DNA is TGTGCCTGGAGTGGCCACCTCACTGAAGCTTTCTTT.

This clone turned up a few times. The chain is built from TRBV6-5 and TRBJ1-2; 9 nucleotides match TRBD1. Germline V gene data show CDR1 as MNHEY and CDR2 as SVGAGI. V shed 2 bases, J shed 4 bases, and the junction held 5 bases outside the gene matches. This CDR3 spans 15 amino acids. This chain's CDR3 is CASSYEQGAVYGYTF. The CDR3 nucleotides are TGTGCCAGCAGTTACGAACAGGGGGCAGTCTATGGCTACACCTTC.

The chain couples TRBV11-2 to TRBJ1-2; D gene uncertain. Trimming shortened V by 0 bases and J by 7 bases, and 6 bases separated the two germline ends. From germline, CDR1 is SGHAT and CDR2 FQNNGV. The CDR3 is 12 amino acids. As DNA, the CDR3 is TGTGCCAGCAGCTTAGATGATGGTGGCTACACCTTC. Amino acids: CASSLDDGGYTF. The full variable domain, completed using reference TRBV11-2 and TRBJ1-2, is EAGVAQSPRYKIIEKRQSVAFWCNPISGHATLYWYQQILGQGPKLLIQFQNNGVVDDSQLPKDRFSAERLKGVDSTLKIQPAKLEDSAVYLCASSLDDGGYTFGSGTRLTVV.

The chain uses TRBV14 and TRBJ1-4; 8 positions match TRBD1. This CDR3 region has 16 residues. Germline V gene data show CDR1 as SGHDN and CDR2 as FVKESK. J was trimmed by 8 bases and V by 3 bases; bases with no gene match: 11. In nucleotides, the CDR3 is TGTGCCAGCAGCCAGCCGACAGGGGTAAGAGTCGAAAAACTGTTTTTT. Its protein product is CASSQPTGVRVEKLFF.

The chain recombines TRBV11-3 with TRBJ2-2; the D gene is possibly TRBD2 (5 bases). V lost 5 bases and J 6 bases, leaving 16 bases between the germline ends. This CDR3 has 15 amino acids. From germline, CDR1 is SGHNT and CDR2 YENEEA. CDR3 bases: TGTGCCAGCAGCCCTCGAGGGAGAGCAGCCGGGGAGCTGTTTTTT. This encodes CASSPRGRAAGELFF.

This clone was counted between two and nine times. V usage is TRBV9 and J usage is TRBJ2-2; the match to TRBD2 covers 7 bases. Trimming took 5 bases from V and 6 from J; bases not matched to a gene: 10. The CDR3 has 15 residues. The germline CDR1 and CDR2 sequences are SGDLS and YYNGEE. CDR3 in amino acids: CASSLEGSGAGELFF. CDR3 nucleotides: TGTGCCAGCAGTCTGGAGGGGAGCGGGGCCGGGGAGCTGTTTTTT.